A selection of T cell receptor beta chains follows, all from one sample in a study of PD-1 blockade in classical Hodgkin lymphoma. Assay used: immunoSEQ multiplex PCR; TCRdb lists only in-frame clones, some missing. Of more than 55,000 clones in the sample, 88% were seen once. This sample comprised peripheral blood mononuclear cells (PBMCs), obtained before the second cycle of nivolumab. The receptors stem from a human donor with classical Hodgkin lymphoma. Each CDR3 is given with its conserved first and last residue. The D gene is left open where the match is weak. Clone size appears in some rows only: once, few, many, or a class for an expanded clone.

V	size	D	J	DNA	CDR3
TRBV5-1	few	.	TRBJ2-1	TGCGCCAGCAGCCCAGGGGCTTACAATGAGCAGTTCTTC	CASSPGAYNEQFF
TRBV9	.	.	TRBJ2-7	TGTGCCAGCAGCGTAGGGGACACCTCTTACGAGCAGTACTTC	CASSVGDTSYEQYF
TRBV6-6	.	TRBD1	TRBJ2-7	TGTGCCAGCAGTTCCCAGGACAGGGGGCAATACGAGCAGTACTTC	CASSSQDRGQYEQYF
TRBV30	.	TRBD1	TRBJ1-6	TGTGCCTGGGATGGGACAGGGGATTCACCCCTCCACTTT	CAWDGTGDSPLHF
TRBV27	few	.	TRBJ1-4	TGTGCCAGCAGTCAGTACAGGGTTCCGATCGAAGGTGAAAAACTGTTTTTT	CASSQYRVPIEGEKLFF
TRBV6-5	.	TRBD1	TRBJ2-7	TGTGCCAGCAGCGGGGACAGGGGTTCCTACGAGCAGTACTTC	CASSGDRGSYEQYF
TRBV19	.	.	TRBJ1-1	TGTGCCAGTAGTATTAGTGTGACAGCTAACACTGAAGCTTTCTTT	CASSISVTANTEAFF
TRBV2	once	.	TRBJ2-1	TGTGCCAGCACGTCGAGATACAATGAGCAGTTCTTC	CASTSRYNEQFF
TRBV27	.	.	TRBJ2-2	TGTGCCACCCATTTCGGCGGGGCGAACACCGGGGAGCTGTTTTTT	CATHFGGANTGELFF
TRBV7-9	.	TRBD1	TRBJ1-2	TGTGCCAGCAGCTTCGGTGACAGGGGGCATGGCTACACCTTC	CASSFGDRGHGYTF
TRBV28	.	TRBD1	TRBJ1-5	TGTGCCAGCAGTCCGCCGGGAGGGGGCGTGCAGCCCCAGCATTTT	CASSPPGGGVQPQHF
TRBV29-1	.	.	TRBJ1-2	TGCAGCGTTGAACTAGCTTGGGACGAAAGCTATGGCTACACCTTC	CSVELAWDESYGYTF
TRBV5-1	.	.	TRBJ1-1	TGCGCCAGCACCTACGGGGGGCTATCAAGGGGAACTGAAGCTTTCTTT	CASTYGGLSRGTEAFF
TRBV5-1	.	.	TRBJ1-1	TGCGCCAGCAGCTCCGGGCCGGGGAACACTGAAGCTTTCTTT	CASSSGPGNTEAFF
TRBV6-6	.	.	TRBJ1-5	TGTGCCAGCGGATCGCTTGACCATAGCAATCAGCCCCAGCATTTT	CASGSLDHSNQPQHF
TRBV5-1	.	.	TRBJ1-1	TGCGCCAGCAGCCCGACAGCAACTAACACTGAAGCTTTCTTT	CASSPTATNTEAFF
TRBV5-6	.	.	TRBJ1-5	TGTGCCAGCAGCTTCGGGGACAACAATCAGCCCCAGCATTTT	CASSFGDNNQPQHF
TRBV7-9	.	.	TRBJ1-1	TGTGCCAGCAGCTTAGCAGGGTACACTGAAGCTTTCTTT	CASSLAGYTEAFF
TRBV5-1	.	TRBD2	TRBJ2-2	TGCGCCAGCAGCTTTAGCGGGGCGAACACCGGGGAGCTGTTTTTT	CASSFSGANTGELFF
TRBV7-9	.	.	TRBJ1-1	TGTGCCAGCAGCCCAGGGATAACGGGTGAAGCTTTCTTT	CASSPGITGEAFF
TRBV6-5	.	.	TRBJ1-2	TGTGCCAGCAGGCCGCAGGGGCCTCTTGGCTACACCTTC	CASRPQGPLGYTF
TRBV7-8	.	.	TRBJ1-1	TGTGCCAGCAGCAAGAGAGAAATAACTATCGTGAAAGGGAACACTGAAGCTTTCTTT	CASSKREITIVKGNTEAFF
TRBV5-4	.	.	TRBJ2-5	TGTGCCAGCAGCTCTGCGGGGGCCGAGACCCAGTACTTC	CASSSAGAETQYF
TRBV5-1	.	.	TRBJ2-7	TGCGCCAGCAGCTTGGATAACTCCTACGAGCAGTACTTC	CASSLDNSYEQYF
TRBV5-6	.	TRBD1	TRBJ1-5	TGTGCCAGCAGCCCCCGGACAGGGGGTCAGCCCCAGCATTTT	CASSPRTGGQPQHF
TRBV10-1	.	.	TRBJ2-5	TGCGCCAGCAGTGAGTCGGGCTTCGCCCAGTACTTC	CASSESGFAQYF
TRBV5-1	.	.	TRBJ2-2	TGCGCCAGCAGGGTCCAAAGCACCGGGGAGCTGTTTTTT	CASRVQSTGELFF
TRBV2	.	TRBD1	TRBJ1-1	TGTGCCAGCAGTGAGCGACAGGGGGTGAGGACTGAAGCTTTCTTT	CASSERQGVRTEAFF
TRBV5-1	.	.	TRBJ1-4	TGCGCCAGCAGCTTCGGGGGTACTAATGAAAAACTGTTTTTT	CASSFGGTNEKLFF
TRBV2	.	.	TRBJ1-3	TGTGCCAGCAATTTTTTCTTGTCCTTCTCTGGAAACACCATATATTTT	CASNFFLSFSGNTIYF
TRBV7-8	.	.	TRBJ1-2	TGTGCCAGCAGCGCCGACAGGAATTATGGCTACACCTTC	CASSADRNYGYTF
TRBV7-9	.	TRBD2	TRBJ2-3	TGTGCCAGCAGCTCGGGGGGGCTAAGAGCAGATACGCAGTATTTT	CASSSGGLRADTQYF
TRBV28	.	.	TRBJ2-5	TGTGCCAGCAGTTCCGGACAAGGGGTCAGGCAAGAGACCCAGTACTTC	CASSSGQGVRQETQYF
TRBV28	.	.	TRBJ1-5	TGTGCCAGCAGTTTAGTGGCGGGGGGGCACCAGAAGCCCCAGCATTTT	CASSLVAGGHQKPQHF
TRBV7-2	.	TRBD2	TRBJ2-3	TGTGCCAGCAGCTTTGACACCGGGACTAGTTCAAGAACGCAGTATTTT	CASSFDTGTSSRTQYF
TRBV5-1	.	TRBD2	TRBJ2-5	TGCGCCAGCAGCATAGCGGGGGATCAAGAGACCCAGTACTTC	CASSIAGDQETQYF
TRBV7-2	.	.	TRBJ2-7	TGTGCCAGCAGCCCAATTGCCTACGAGCAGTACTTC	CASSPIAYEQYF
TRBV7-8	.	.	TRBJ1-1	TGTGCCAGCAGCTTAGAACGTGGGTTGGCTTTCTTT	CASSLERGLAFF
TRBV30	.	.	TRBJ2-7	TGTGCCTGGAGGGGCGCACAGGCCCTCTACGAGCAGTACTTC	CAWRGAQALYEQYF
TRBV5-1	.	.	TRBJ2-7	TGCGCCAGCAGCTTTCAGGGATTCGACTACGAGCAGTACTTC	CASSFQGFDYEQYF
TRBV2	.	TRBD2	TRBJ2-1	TGTGCCAGCAGCCTTAGCGGGCAGTACTACAATGAGCAGTTCTTC	CASSLSGQYYNEQFF